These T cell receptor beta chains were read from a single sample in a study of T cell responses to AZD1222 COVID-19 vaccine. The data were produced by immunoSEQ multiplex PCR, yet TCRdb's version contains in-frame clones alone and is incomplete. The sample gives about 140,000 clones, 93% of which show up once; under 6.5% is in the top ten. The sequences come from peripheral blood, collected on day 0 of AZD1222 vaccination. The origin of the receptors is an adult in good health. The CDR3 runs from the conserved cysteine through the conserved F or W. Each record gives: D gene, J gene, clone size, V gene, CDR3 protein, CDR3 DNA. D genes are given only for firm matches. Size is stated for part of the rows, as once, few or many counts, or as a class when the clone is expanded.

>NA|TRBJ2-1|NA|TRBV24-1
CATSDSQNGTPEDNEQFF
TGTGCCACCAGTGATTCTCAAAACGGGACTCCAGAGGACAATGAGCAGTTCTTC
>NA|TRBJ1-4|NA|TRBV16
CASSQPWGTNEKLFF
TGTGCCAGCAGCCAACCATGGGGGACTAATGAAAAACTGTTTTTT
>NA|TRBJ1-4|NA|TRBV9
CASSVGGVNEKLFF
TGTGCCAGCAGCGTAGGGGGGGTTAATGAAAAACTGTTTTTT
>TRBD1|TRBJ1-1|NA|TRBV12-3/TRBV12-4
CASSRQGNTEAFF
TGTGCCAGCAGTCGACAGGGGAACACTGAAGCTTTCTTT
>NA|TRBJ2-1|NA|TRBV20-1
CSAGRNEQFF
TGCAGTGCTGGAAGGAATGAGCAGTTCTTC
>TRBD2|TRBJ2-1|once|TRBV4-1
CASSQTSGDRNEQFF
TGCGCCAGCAGCCAAACTAGCGGGGATCGGAATGAGCAGTTCTTC
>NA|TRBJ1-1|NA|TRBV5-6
CASSSQGDNTEAFF
TGTGCCAGCAGTTCACAGGGAGATAACACTGAAGCTTTCTTT
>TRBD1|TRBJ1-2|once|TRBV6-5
CASSYSKQGDPYGYTF
TGTGCCAGCAGTTACTCGAAGCAGGGGGACCCCTATGGCTACACCTTC
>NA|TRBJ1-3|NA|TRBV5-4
CASSLAGSRNTIYF
TGTGCCAGCAGCTTGGCCGGGTCCAGAAACACCATATATTTT
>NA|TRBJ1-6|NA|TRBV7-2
CASSPGRGDSPLHF
TGTGCCAGCAGCCCGGGCAGGGGTGATTCACCCCTCCACTTT
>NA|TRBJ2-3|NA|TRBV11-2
CASSLVILADTQYF
TGTGCCAGCAGCTTAGTTATTTTGGCAGATACGCAGTATTTT
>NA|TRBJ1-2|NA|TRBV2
CASRYAQGSDGYTF
TGTGCCAGCAGATACGCACAGGGAAGTGACGGCTACACCTTC
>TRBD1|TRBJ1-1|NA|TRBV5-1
CASSKETGGTEAFF
TGCGCCAGCAGCAAGGAAACAGGGGGCACTGAAGCTTTCTTT
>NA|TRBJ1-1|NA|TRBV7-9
CASSRDGNTEAFF
TGTGCCAGCAGCCGGGACGGGAACACTGAAGCTTTCTTT
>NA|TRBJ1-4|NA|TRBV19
CASSIRVLSNEKLFF
TGTGCCAGTAGTATTAGAGTGCTGTCTAATGAAAAACTGTTTTTT